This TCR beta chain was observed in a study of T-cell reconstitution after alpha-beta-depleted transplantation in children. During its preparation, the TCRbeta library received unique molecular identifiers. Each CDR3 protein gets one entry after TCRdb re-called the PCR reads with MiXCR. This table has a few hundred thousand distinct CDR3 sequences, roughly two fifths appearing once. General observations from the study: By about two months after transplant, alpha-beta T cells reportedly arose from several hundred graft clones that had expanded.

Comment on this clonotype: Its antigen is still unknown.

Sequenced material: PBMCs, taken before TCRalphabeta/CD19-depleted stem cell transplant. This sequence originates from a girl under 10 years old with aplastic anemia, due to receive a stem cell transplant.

Here the CDR3 DNA reads TGTGCCAGCGTCCGGACAGGTGGAGCCACAGATACGCAGTATTTT. It is translated as CASVRTGGATDTQYF. This chain links TRBV6-6 with TRBJ2-3, with 7 bases fitting TRBD1. The CDR3 is 15 residues long. Germline V gene data show CDR1 as MNHNY and CDR2 as SVGAGI (reference sequence). With 8 bases clipped from V and 2 bases from J, the junction kept 10 bases outside the gene matches.